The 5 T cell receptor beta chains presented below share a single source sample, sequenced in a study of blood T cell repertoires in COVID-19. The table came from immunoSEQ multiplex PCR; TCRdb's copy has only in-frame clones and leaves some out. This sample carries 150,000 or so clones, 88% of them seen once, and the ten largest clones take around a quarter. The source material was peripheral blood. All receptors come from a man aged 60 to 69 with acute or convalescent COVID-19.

CDR3 region: CATSEPGQRTQYF. In DNA, the CDR3 is TGTGCCACCAGTGAACCGGGACAACGTACGCAGTATTTT. The chain links TRBV24-1 to TRBJ2-3; tentative D call: TRBD1 (6 bases). Germline V CDR1 and CDR2: KGHDR, SFDVKD. V was shortened by 4 bases and J by 8 bases, with 12 bases between the two germline ends. The CDR3 extends over 13 amino acids.

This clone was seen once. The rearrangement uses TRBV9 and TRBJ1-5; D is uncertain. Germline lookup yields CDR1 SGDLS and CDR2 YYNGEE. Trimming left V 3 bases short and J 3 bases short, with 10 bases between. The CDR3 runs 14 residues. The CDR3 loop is CASSGAGNNQPQHF. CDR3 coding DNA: TGTGCCAGCAGCGGGGCCGGTAACAATCAGCCCCAGCATTTT.

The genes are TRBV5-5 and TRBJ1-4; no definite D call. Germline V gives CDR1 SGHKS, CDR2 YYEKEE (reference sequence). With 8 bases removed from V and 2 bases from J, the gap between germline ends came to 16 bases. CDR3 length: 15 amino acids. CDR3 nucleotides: TGTGCCAGTGGCGTCATAGGAGGCACTAATGAAAAACTGTTTTTT. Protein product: CASGVIGGTNEKLFF.

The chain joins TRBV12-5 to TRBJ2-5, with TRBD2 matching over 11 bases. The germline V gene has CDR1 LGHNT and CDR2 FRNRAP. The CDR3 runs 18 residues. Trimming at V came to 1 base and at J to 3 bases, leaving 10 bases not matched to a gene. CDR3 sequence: CASGLGHTLAGDEETQYF. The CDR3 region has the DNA TGTGCTAGTGGTTTGGGACACACACTAGCGGGAGACGAAGAGACCCAGTACTTC.

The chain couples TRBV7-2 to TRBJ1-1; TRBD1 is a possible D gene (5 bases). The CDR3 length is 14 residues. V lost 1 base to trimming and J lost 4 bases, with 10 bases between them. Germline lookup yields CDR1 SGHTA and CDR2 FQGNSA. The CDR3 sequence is CASSLGTTPTEAFF. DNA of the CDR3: TGTGCCAGCAGCTTAGGGACAACTCCCACTGAAGCTTTCTTT.